The source of this TCR beta chain is a study of CD8 T cells in ankylosing spondylitis. As concerns this clonotype: What it recognizes is unknown.

V dropped 5 bases and J dropped 5 bases, with 10 bases sitting between them. The CDR3 runs 12 residues. Germline V gene data show CDR1 as DFQATT and CDR2 as SNEGSKA (reference sequence). TCR beta libraries were made by quantitative 5'-RACE with molecular barcodes. TCRdb reprocessed the 5' RACE reads via MiXCR and lists one record per CDR3 protein. The table has some 800,000 distinct CDR3 sequences, approximately 12% seen once. Study-level results: Relatively rare in peripheral blood, disease-linked clones were also CD8+. Seemingly distinctive of ankylosing spondylitis blood was a TCR beta motif formed by eight highly homologous variants. Some motif variants were previously reported in reactive arthritis synovial fluid and blood. The study looked at matched synovial fluid samples from ankylosing spondylitis patients. Disease-linked clones were reported to be significantly enriched there.

The material sequenced was blood, either unsorted or a sorted T cell fraction (not recorded which). The chain joins TRBV20-1 to TRBJ2-4, with D uncertain. The sequence derives from a male donor with ankylosing spondylitis. CDR3 region: CSAYDTENIQYF. The CDR3 nucleotides read TGCAGTGCTTATGACACGGAAAACATTCAGTACTTC.